The present TCR beta chain was sequenced within a study of T-cell reconstitution after alpha-beta-depleted transplantation in children. This CDR3 is 15 amino acids long. Germline V CDR1 and CDR2: DFQATT, SNEGSKA (reference sequence). Trimming removed 0 bases at V and 2 bases at J, with 14 bases between. The authors prepared the TCRbeta library with unique molecular identifiers. TCRdb reanalysed the PCR reads using MiXCR and keeps one entry per CDR3 protein. The data show approximately 240,000 distinct CDR3 sequences, roughly a tenth seen once. This clonotype was picked up a small number of times. The receptor comes from a human donor who donated a stem cell graft to a child with acute lymphoblastic leukemia. The chain joins TRBV20-1 to TRBJ2-7; a possible D gene is TRBD1 (5 bases). The specimen was PBMCs from the stem cell graft donor, collected from the stem cell graft. The CDR3 nucleotides read TGCAGTGCTAGAGATCTTCGTCAGGGTGCCTACGAGCAGTACTTC. It codes for CSARDLRQGAYEQYF.